The TCR beta chain described here comes from a study of T cell repertoires in cytomegalovirus infection. Turning to the study itself: Carrying CMV and the relevant HLA type showed in public TCR beta signatures. Study-wide findings and caveats: Carriers of CMV and the relevant HLA type were discriminated by public TCR beta frequency.

This clonotype was seen only once. Its antigen is still unknown. This may stem from a read error, because a much larger clone lies one nucleotide away. The CDR3 extends over 16 amino acids. CDR1 SGHTA and CDR2 FQGNSA come from the germline V gene. Deletions cut 2 bases from V and 0 bases from J, with 12 bases between. Using its own MiXCR run on the reads, TCRdb lists one record per CDR3 protein. The profile shows some 180,000 distinct CDR3 sequences, about 18% of them singletons. The chain carries TRBV7-2 and TRBJ2-3, with D unclear. The sample consisted of CD8+ T cells from PBMCs. The TCR sequence derives from a human donor in good health (CMV status not recorded). Some clones in this sample may be carry-over from other donors' samples. The CDR3 protein is CASSLNILSSTDTQYF. CDR3 in DNA: TGTGCCAGCAGCTTAAACATTCTGTCTAGCACAGATACGCAGTATTTT. Complete variable domain (other parts from reference TRBV7-2 and TRBJ2-3): GAGVSQSPSNKVTEKGKDVELRCDPISGHTALYWYRQSLGQGLEFLIYFQGNSAPDKSGLPSDRFSAERTGGSVSTLTIQRTQQEDSAVYLCASSLNILSSTDTQYFGPGTRLTVL.